This T cell receptor beta chain was identified in a study of CD8+ T cells in alopecia areata. The sample's treatment: oral pan-JAK inhibitor, 5-10 mg twice daily. Extraction and reverse transcription of RNA yielded cDNA as the sequencing template. The table came from immunoSEQ multiplex PCR; TCRdb's copy has only in-frame clones and leaves some out. The profile shows 150,000 to 200,000 clones, about 65% of them singletons. Ten or more counts support this clone. This CDR3 has 15 residues. V lost 3 bases to trimming and J lost 6 bases, with 15 bases between them. The germline V gene encodes CDR1 SGHDN and CDR2 FVKESK.

The clonotype originates from a human donor with alopecia areata. Here the sequenced sample was CD4+ T cells sorted from blood, taken around week 49, from a patient treated with tofacitinib. The V call is TRBV14, the J call TRBJ2-1; weak D call: TRBD2 (5 bases). The CDR3 spells CASSQRTLAPNEQFF. DNA for the CDR3: TGTGCCAGCAGCCAGCGAACCCTAGCTCCCAATGAGCAGTTCTTC.